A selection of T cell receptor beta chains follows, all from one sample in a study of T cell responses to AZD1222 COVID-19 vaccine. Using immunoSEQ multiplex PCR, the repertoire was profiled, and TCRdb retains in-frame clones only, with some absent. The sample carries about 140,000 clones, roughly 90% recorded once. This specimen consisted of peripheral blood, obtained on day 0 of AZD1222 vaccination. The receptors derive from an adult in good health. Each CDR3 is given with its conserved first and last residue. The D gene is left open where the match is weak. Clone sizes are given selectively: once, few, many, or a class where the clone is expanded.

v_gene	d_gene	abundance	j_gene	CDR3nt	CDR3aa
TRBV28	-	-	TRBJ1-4	TGTGCCAGCAGTCCCCCCCGGCGGGGTAATGAAAAACTGTTTTTT	CASSPPRRGNEKLFF
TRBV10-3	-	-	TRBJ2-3	TGTGCCATCAGTGAGTCGACAGATACGCAGTATTTT	CAISESTDTQYF
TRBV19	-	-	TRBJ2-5	TGTGCCAGTAGTCCCACAGGGAACCAAGAGACCCAGTACTTC	CASSPTGNQETQYF
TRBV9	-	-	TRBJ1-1	TGTGCCAGCAGCGTTTGGGGGCTCCCGGAAAACACTGAAGCTTTCTTT	CASSVWGLPENTEAFF
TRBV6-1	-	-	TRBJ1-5	TGTGCCAGCAGTGAAGAGTGGCGGTCTACAGCCCAGCATTTT	CASSEEWRSTAQHF
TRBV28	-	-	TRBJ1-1	TGTGCCAGCAGTTTACAGGGCTGGAACACTGAAGCTTTCTTT	CASSLQGWNTEAFF
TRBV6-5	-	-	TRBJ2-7	TGTGCCAGCAGTCGAGGGACTCGACGGCCCTACGAGCAGTACTTC	CASSRGTRRPYEQYF
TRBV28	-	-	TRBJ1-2	TGTGCCAGCAGTTTAAGGGGACAAACTAACCCTAACTATGGCTACACCTTC	CASSLRGQTNPNYGYTF
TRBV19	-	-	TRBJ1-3	TGTGCCAGTAGTATAGATCCCCGGACGGGAAACACCATATATTTT	CASSIDPRTGNTIYF
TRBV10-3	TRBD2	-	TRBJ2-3	TGTGCCATCAGTGACGGCGGGAGGGGGACAGATACGCAGTATTTT	CAISDGGRGTDTQYF
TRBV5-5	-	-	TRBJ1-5	TGTGCCAGCAGCTTGACGGGGTTACGCAATCAGCCCCAGCATTTT	CASSLTGLRNQPQHF
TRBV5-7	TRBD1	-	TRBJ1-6	TGTGCCAGCAGCTGGCCAACAGGGGGCTGGTCACCCCTCCACTTT	CASSWPTGGWSPLHF
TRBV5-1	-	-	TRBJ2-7	TGCGCCAGCAGCCTATCCGGACTACCTTACTACGAGCAGTACTTC	CASSLSGLPYYEQYF
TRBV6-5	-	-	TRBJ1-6	TGTGCCAGCAGTTTGCTACGGGGCCCTAATTCACCCCTCCACTTT	CASSLLRGPNSPLHF
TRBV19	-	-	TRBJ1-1	TGTGCCACCGAAGGGGCGGGGAACACTGAAGCTTTCTTT	CATEGAGNTEAFF
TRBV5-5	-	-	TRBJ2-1	TGTGCCAGCACCCCCTCGGAAGGGGAGCAGTTCTTC	CASTPSEGEQFF
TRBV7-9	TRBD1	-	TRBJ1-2	TGTGCCAGCAGCCAACCGGGACAGGGGGGAGACTGGGGCTACACCTTC	CASSQPGQGGDWGYTF
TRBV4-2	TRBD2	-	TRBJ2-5	TGTGCCAGCAGCCAAGTCGAGAGCCAAGCGGGGGCTACCCAGTACTTC	CASSQVESQAGATQYF
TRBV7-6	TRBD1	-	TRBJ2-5	TGTGCCAGCAGCTTAGATCCAGGGGGCAAAGAGGAGACCCAGTACTTC	CASSLDPGGKEETQYF
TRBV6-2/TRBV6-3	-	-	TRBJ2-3	TGTGCCAGCAGTGCCCCTTCTCAGGCCGGGACAGATACGCAGTATTTT	CASSAPSQAGTDTQYF
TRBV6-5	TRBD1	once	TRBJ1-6	TGTGCCAGCAGGACCCCGGGACAGGCTACGCTCCTCCACTTT	CASRTPGQATLLHF
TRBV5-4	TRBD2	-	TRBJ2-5	TGTGCCAGTACCGCCGGGCCGATAGCGGGAGTCGGAGAGACCCAGTACTTC	CASTAGPIAGVGETQYF
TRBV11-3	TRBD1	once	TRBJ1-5	TGTGCCAGCAGCTTACGGCTGGACAGGCAGAGCAATCAGCCCCAGCATTTT	CASSLRLDRQSNQPQHF
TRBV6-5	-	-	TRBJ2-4	TGTGCCAGCACCCACCCCAGCGGGTACATTCAGTACTTC	CASTHPSGYIQYF
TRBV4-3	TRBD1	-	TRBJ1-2	TGCGCCAGCAGCCCGCAGGGGGACTATGGCTACACCTTC	CASSPQGDYGYTF
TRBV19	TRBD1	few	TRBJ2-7	TGTGCCAGTAGTACCCAAGGGACAGGGAACTCCTACGAGCAGTACTTC	CASSTQGTGNSYEQYF
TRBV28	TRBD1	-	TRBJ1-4	TGTGCCAGCAGGACGGGACAGGGAAATGAAAAACTGTTTTTT	CASRTGQGNEKLFF
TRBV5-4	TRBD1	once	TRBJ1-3	TGTGCCAGCAGCTCCCGGGTGGGGACAGTCTCTGGAAACACCATATATTTT	CASSSRVGTVSGNTIYF
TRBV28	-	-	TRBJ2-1	TGTGCCAGCAGTTTAGGAGGAGTATTAGAGGGTGAGCAGTTCTTC	CASSLGGVLEGEQFF
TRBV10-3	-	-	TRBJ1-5	TGTGCCATCAGTGAGCGGTCTAGGGGCTTCAATCAGCCCCAGCATTTT	CAISERSRGFNQPQHF
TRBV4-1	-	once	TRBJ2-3	TGCGCCAGCAGCCAGGCAGGAGCCACAGATACGCAGTATTTT	CASSQAGATDTQYF
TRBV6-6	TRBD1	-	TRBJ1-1	TGTGCCAGCACCAGGGGGCCGAACACTGAAGCTTTCTTT	CASTRGPNTEAFF
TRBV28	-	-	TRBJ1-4	TGTGCCAGCAGACCCGACCTAAGGCTTCCACTGTTTTTT	CASRPDLRLPLFF
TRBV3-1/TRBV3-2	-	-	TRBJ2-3	TGTGCCAGCAGCCTCATGCGGCCAGATACGCAGTATTTT	CASSLMRPDTQYF
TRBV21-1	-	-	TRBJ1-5	TGTGCCAGCAGGGCAAACTCCCCCCAGCATTTT	CASRANSPQHF
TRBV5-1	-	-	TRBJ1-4	TGCGCCAGCAGCACCGACACGTCAACTAATGAAAAACTGTTTTTT	CASSTDTSTNEKLFF
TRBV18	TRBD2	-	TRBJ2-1	TGTGCCAGCTCACCAGGGCTAGCGGGAGGGAACAATGAGCAGTTCTTC	CASSPGLAGGNNEQFF
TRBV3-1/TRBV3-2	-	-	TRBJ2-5	TGTGCCAGCAGCCAACAATCCCAGCGGCAAGAGACCCAGTACTTC	CASSQQSQRQETQYF
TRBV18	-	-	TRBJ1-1	TGTGCCAGCTCACCATCAAGCTCTGAAGCTTTCTTT	CASSPSSSEAFF
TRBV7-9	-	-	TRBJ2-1	TGTGCCAGCAGCCCAGGGTATGAGCAGTTCTTC	CASSPGYEQFF
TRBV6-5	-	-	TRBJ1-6	TGTGCCAGCAGCCGGGTCCGCTATAATTCACCCCTCCACTTT	CASSRVRYNSPLHF
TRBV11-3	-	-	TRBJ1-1	TGTGCCAGCAGCCCTAGGGGGGGCGAAGCTTTCTTT	CASSPRGGEAFF
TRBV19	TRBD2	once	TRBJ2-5	TGTGCCAGTAGTCCGTCGGGACTAGCGGGGGAGACCCAGTACTTC	CASSPSGLAGETQYF
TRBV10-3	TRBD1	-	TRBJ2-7	TGTGCCATCAGTTGGGACAGGGCTAACGACGAGCAGTACTTC	CAISWDRANDEQYF
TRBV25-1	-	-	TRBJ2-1	TGTGCCAGCAGTGACTACCCGGGGCGGGGCACCTACAATGAGCAGTTCTTC	CASSDYPGRGTYNEQFF